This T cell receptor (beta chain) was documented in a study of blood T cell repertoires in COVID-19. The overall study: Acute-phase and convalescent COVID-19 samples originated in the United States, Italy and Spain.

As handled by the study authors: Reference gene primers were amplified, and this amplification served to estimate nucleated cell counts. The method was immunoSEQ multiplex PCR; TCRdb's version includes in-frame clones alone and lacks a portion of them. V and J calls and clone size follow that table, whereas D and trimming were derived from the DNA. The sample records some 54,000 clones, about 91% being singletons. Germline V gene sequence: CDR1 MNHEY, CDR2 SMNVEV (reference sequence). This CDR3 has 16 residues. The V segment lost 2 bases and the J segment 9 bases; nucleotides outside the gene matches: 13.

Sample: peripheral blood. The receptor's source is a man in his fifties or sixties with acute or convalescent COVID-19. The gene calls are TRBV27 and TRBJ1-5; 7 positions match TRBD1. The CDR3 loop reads CASSLTDRVKARPQHF. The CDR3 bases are TGTGCCAGCAGTTTAACCGACAGGGTAAAGGCTCGGCCCCAGCATTTT.